Listed here are 32 T cell receptor beta chains from one sample, sequenced in a study of blood T cells in healthy people across ages. The use of a sample-barcoded 5' primer and a J-beta primer mix characterized a second PCR of roughly 6 to 11 cycles. TCRdb passed the 5' RACE reads through MiXCR, listing each CDR3 protein once. The data hold 1.2 million to 1.5 million distinct CDR3 sequences, with around 39% observed a single time. Sequencing was performed on blood. All receptors derive from a woman between 18 and 29 years old in good health.

The gene calls are TRBV7-9 and TRBJ2-1; D not certain. This CDR3 is built from 12 residues. Germline loops: CDR1 SEHNR, CDR2 FQNEAQ (reference sequence). The V gene lost 7 bases and the J gene lost 10 bases, with 14 bases spanning the gap. This CDR3 is CASTKQNGEQFF. The DNA of the CDR3 is TGTGCCAGCACCAAACAAAATGGGGAGCAGTTCTTC.

This clonotype was counted only a few times. V usage is TRBV29-1 and J usage is TRBJ1-1, with 7 nucleotides matching TRBD1. The junction had 2 bases not matched to a gene; V was cut back by 7 bases and J by 0 bases. Per the germline V gene, CDR1 is SQVTM and CDR2 is ANQGSEA. CDR3 size: 12 residues. As DNA, the CDR3 is TGCAGCGGTGACAGGGTGAACACTGAAGCTTTCTTT. This sequence encodes CSGDRVNTEAFF. The full variable domain, completed using reference TRBV29-1 and TRBJ1-1, is SAVISQKPSRDICQRGTSLTIQCQVDSQVTMMFWYRQQPGQSLTLIATANQGSEATYESGFVIDKFPISRPNLTFSTLTVSNMSPEDSSIYLCSGDRVNTEAFFGQGTRLTVV.

CDR3 sequence: CASSPRTGIPYNEQFF. The CDR3 region has the DNA TGTGCCAGCAGCCCCCGGACAGGTATCCCGTACAATGAGCAGTTCTTC. The chain joins TRBV7-9 to TRBJ2-1; TRBD1 agrees at 7 bases. V trimming: 5 bases; J trimming: 4 bases; junction bases outside the gene matches: 11. Germline V CDR1 and CDR2: SEHNR, FQNEAQ (reference sequence). The CDR3 has 16 residues.

There are a few counts of this clonotype. V is TRBV7-2 and J is TRBJ1-2; TRBD1 agrees at 7 bases. V lost 4 bases to trimming and J lost 3 bases; unmatched junction nucleotides: 5. CDR3 length: 14 amino acids. The germline V gene has CDR1 SGHTA and CDR2 FQGNSA. For the CDR3, the DNA is TGTGCCAGCAGCTCCCTTGGGACAGACTATGGCTACACCTTC. Translation gives CASSSLGTDYGYTF. The full variable domain, completed using reference TRBV7-2 and TRBJ1-2, is GAGVSQSPSNKVTEKGKDVELRCDPISGHTALYWYRQSLGQGLEFLIYFQGNSAPDKSGLPSDRFSAERTGGSVSTLTIQRTQQEDSAVYLCASSSLGTDYGYTFGSGTRLTVV.

The table lists this clonotype with a few counts. V and J are TRBV12-3 or TRBV12-4 and TRBJ1-1; TRBD1 agrees at 7 bases. The CDR3 has 13 residues. V was pared by 5 bases and J by 4 bases, with 4 bases of the junction left unmatched. CDR3 coding DNA: TGTGCCAGCAGTGCAAACAGGGGCACTGAAGCTTTCTTT. Its protein is CASSANRGTEAFF.

This clonotype came up a few times. This chain uses TRBV5-1 with TRBJ2-3, with TRBD2 identical over 8 bases. Germline V CDR1 and CDR2: SGHRS, YFSETQ. This CDR3 region has 15 residues. J gave up 6 bases and V 5 bases, and 11 bases lay outside the gene matches. The CDR3, as DNA: TGCGCCAGCAGACCTTCCGGGACTAGGGGGGATACGCAGTATTTT. Amino acid sequence: CASRPSGTRGDTQYF.

The chain carries TRBV11-2 and TRBJ2-1, with D possibly being TRBD2 (5 bases). With 2 bases removed from V and 5 bases from J, the gap between germline ends came to 13 bases. This CDR3 comprises 15 residues. CDR1 SGHAT and CDR2 FQNNGV come from the germline V gene. The CDR3 DNA reads TGTGCCAGCAGCTTAAGGCTAGCCCTACACAATGAGCAGTTCTTC. Translating gives CASSLRLALHNEQFF.

This clonotype has a single count. This rearrangement joins TRBV6-2 or TRBV6-3 to TRBJ1-1; possible D gene TRBD1, 5 bases. CDR1 MNHEY and CDR2 SVGEGT come from the germline V gene. The V end was cut by 2 bases, the J end by 6 bases, with 13 bases between. CDR3 length: 14 amino acids. The CDR3 sequence is CASSYPQQGSEAFF. In nucleotides, the CDR3 is TGTGCCAGCAGTTACCCACAGCAGGGCTCTGAAGCTTTCTTT.

The chain combines TRBV6-5 with TRBJ1-1; no firm D call. The CDR3 length is 17 residues. Germline lookup yields CDR1 MNHEY and CDR2 SVGAGI. V gave up 2 bases and J gave up 0 bases, with 16 bases separating them. CDR3 loop: CASSYGNSGIMNTEAFF. The CDR3 DNA follows: TGTGCCAGCAGTTACGGGAATTCAGGAATTATGAACACTGAAGCTTTCTTT.

This clonotype was found a few times. This rearrangement joins TRBV29-1 to TRBJ2-3, with D possibly matching TRBD2 (6 bases). Trimming stripped 7 bases from V and 7 bases from J, with 21 bases between. CDR1 is SQVTM, CDR2 ANQGSEA, per germline. The CDR3 extends over 14 amino acids. CDR3 sequence: CSALAATLGNTQYF. The CDR3 region has the DNA TGCAGCGCATTAGCGGCCACTTTGGGGAATACGCAGTATTTT.

This clonotype appeared a few times. The chain joins TRBV18 to TRBJ1-6; D remains ambiguous. The germline V and J ends were trimmed by 3 bases and 4 bases, with 10 bases remaining between them. The CDR3 totals 15 residues. CDR1 KGHSH and CDR2 LQKENI come from the germline V gene. In nucleotides, the CDR3 is TGTGCCAGCTCACCGGACGGGTGGTATAATTCACCCCTCCACTTT. The encoded protein is CASSPDGWYNSPLHF.

This clonotype was picked up a small number of times. The V gene is TRBV2, the J gene TRBJ1-3, with 7 nucleotides matching TRBD1. Unmatched junction bases numbered 9, after V lost 4 bases and J lost 0 bases. The CDR3 sequence is 17 residues long. The V gene's germline CDR1 is SNHLY and CDR2 FYNNEI. DNA for the CDR3: TGTGCCAGCAGTGGGCCGGACAGGCGCCTCTCTGGAAACACCATATATTTT. Its translation: CASSGPDRRLSGNTIYF.

This chain connects TRBV6-5 to TRBJ1-4; D ambiguous. The CDR3 consists of 13 residues. The V gene's germline CDR1 is MNHEY and CDR2 SVGAGI. The V end was cut by 6 bases, the J end by 7 bases, with 12 bases between. The CDR3, as DNA: TGTGCCAGCAGCACAGAGCTTCTTGAAAAACTGTTTTTT. Its protein product is CASSTELLEKLFF.

The V gene is TRBV11-2, the J gene TRBJ2-2, with unresolved D. Trimming shortened V by 3 bases and J by 4 bases, and 9 bases separated the two germline ends. The CDR3 is 14 residues long. CDR1 and CDR2 from the germline V gene are SGHAT and FQNNGV. CDR3 in amino acids: CASSFIPITGELFF. The CDR3 nucleotides are TGTGCCAGCAGCTTTATCCCGATCACCGGGGAGCTGTTTTTT.

Comments on this clonotype: Given a much more abundant clone one base away, this may be a read error. V usage is TRBV7-3 and J usage is TRBJ2-1, with no clear D. The CDR3 extends over 16 amino acids. In germline, CDR1 is SGHTA, CDR2 FQGTGA. Trimming shortened V by 3 bases and J by 13 bases, and 25 bases separated the two germline ends. The CDR3, as DNA: TGTGCCAGCAGCTTGGTTTCCTTAGGAAAGCAAGAGACCCAGTTCTTC. Its protein is CASSLVSLGKQETQFF.

This clonotype was counted a few times. The CDR3 DNA is TGTGCCAGCAGCTTGGGCGGACAGACTTCTTCGCGGGGCTACACCTTC. Encoded protein: CASSLGGQTSSRGYTF. The chain uses TRBV7-9 and TRBJ1-2, with a possible D match to TRBD1 (6 bases). CDR1 is SEHNR, CDR2 FQNEAQ, per germline (reference sequence). The length of the CDR3 is 16 residues. Trimming cost V 3 bases and J 8 bases, with 22 bases left between them.

This chain connects TRBV27 to TRBJ2-1, with D possibly TRBD2 on 6 matching bases. Trimming removed 4 bases from V and 0 bases from J, with 10 bases in between. The length of the CDR3 is 15 residues. CDR1 MNHEY and CDR2 SMNVEV come from the germline V gene (reference sequence). The CDR3 DNA reads as TGTGCCAGCAGTTGGGGACTCAGCTCCTACAATGAGCAGTTCTTC. This sequence encodes CASSWGLSSYNEQFF.

The V and J genes are TRBV21-1 and TRBJ1-4. TRBV21-1 is listed as a pseudogene. The length of the CDR3 is 18 residues. Here the CDR3 DNA reads TGTGCCAGCAGCAAAGCGGACGGACGTGCTGCAACTAATGAAAAACTGTTTTTT. Translation gives CASSKADGRAATNEKLFF.

This clonotype was observed a few times. V is TRBV11-2 and J is TRBJ2-1; D uncertain. This CDR3 comprises 17 residues. Trimming took 2 bases from V and 0 from J, leaving 14 bases between them. Germline assignment: CDR1 SGHAT and CDR2 FQNNGV. In DNA form, the CDR3 reads TGTGCCAGCAGCTTATTTGTATGGCGGAGCTCCTACAATGAGCAGTTCTTC. Amino acid sequence: CASSLFVWRSSYNEQFF.

This clonotype was observed a handful of times. The rearrangement links TRBV10-1 to TRBJ2-3; D is perhaps TRBD2 (6 bases). In germline, CDR1 is WNHNN, CDR2 SYGVQD (reference sequence). V was trimmed by 8 bases and J by 5 bases, leaving 14 bases between them. The CDR3 has 13 amino acids. In DNA, the CDR3 is TGCGCCAGCGGTTTAATCGGGGGAGATACGCAGTATTTT. Its translation is CASGLIGGDTQYF.

V usage is TRBV24-1 and J usage is TRBJ2-5, with TRBD1 matching 8 bases. The junction had 14 bases not matched to a gene; V was cut back by 4 bases and J by 11 bases. This CDR3 comprises 15 residues. Germline V gene data show CDR1 as KGHDR and CDR2 as SFDVKD. CDR3 residues: CATSEPTGVLHEQYF. Written as DNA, the CDR3 is TGTGCCACCAGTGAGCCGACAGGGGTTCTCCATGAGCAGTACTTC.

V and J are TRBV5-1 and TRBJ1-2; tentative D call: TRBD1 (6 bases). The V end was cut by 3 bases, the J end by 6 bases, with 21 bases between. The CDR3 is made up of 16 amino acids. Germline CDR1 SGHRS, CDR2 YFSETQ. This CDR3 reads CASSSASGGREDGYTF. The DNA of the CDR3 is TGCGCCAGCAGCTCCGCTTCCGGGGGCAGGGAAGATGGCTACACCTTC.

This clonotype has ten or more counts. The chain joins TRBV20-1 to TRBJ1-2, with D maybe TRBD1 (5 bases). Germline V gene lookup returns CDR1 DFQATT and CDR2 SNEGSKA (reference sequence). CDR3 length equals 13 residues. Trimming removed 6 bases from V and 4 bases from J, with 15 bases in between. Here the CDR3 reads CSAELGAGYGYTF. The CDR3 DNA sequence: TGCAGTGCCGAGTTAGGGGCAGGCTATGGCTACACCTTC.

The chain links TRBV7-9 to TRBJ1-1; a possible D gene is TRBD1 (5 bases). CDR1 and CDR2 from the germline V gene are SEHNR and FQNEAQ (reference sequence). This CDR3 is 15 amino acids long. Trimming removed 3 bases from V and 4 bases from J, with 15 bases in between. CDR3 DNA sequence: TGTGCCAGCAGCTTGGCGGGAGGGGCAAGCACTGAAGCTTTCTTT. Translation gives CASSLAGGASTEAFF.

This clonotype came up a few times. V is TRBV7-2 and J is TRBJ2-3; D ambiguous. This CDR3 is 13 amino acids long. Trimming took 2 bases from V and 5 from J, leaving 8 bases between them. Germline V gene data show CDR1 as SGHTA and CDR2 as FQGNSA. CDR3 nucleotides: TGTGCCAGCAGCTTATTAGTAAGAGATACGCAGTATTTT. Protein: CASSLLVRDTQYF.

The DNA of the CDR3 is TGTGCTAGTGGTTTCGCACGGGACGGCGAAGAGTTCTCTAGCACAGATACGCAGTATTTT. Amino acid sequence: CASGFARDGEEFSSTDTQYF. The genes are TRBV12-5 and TRBJ2-3, with D perhaps matching TRBD1 or TRBD2 (5 bases each). The V gene lost 3 bases and the J gene lost 0 bases, with 25 bases spanning the gap. The length of the CDR3 is 20 residues. The V gene's germline CDR1 is LGHNT and CDR2 FRNRAP. The whole variable domain, filled in from reference TRBV12-5 and TRBJ2-3, reads DARVTQTPRHKVTEMGQEVTMRCQPILGHNTVFWYRQTMMQGLELLAYFRNRAPLDDSGMPKDRFSAEMPDATLATLKIQPSEPRDSAVYFCASGFARDGEEFSSTDTQYFGPGTRLTVL.

The V call is TRBV30, the J call TRBJ2-3; D is perhaps TRBD1 (5 bases). CDR1 GTSNPN and CDR2 SVGIG come from the germline V gene (reference sequence). V lost 3 bases to trimming and J lost 0 bases, with 10 bases between them. This CDR3 spans 14 amino acids. The CDR3 here is CAWRSTASTDTQYF. The CDR3 nucleotides are TGTGCCTGGAGATCGACAGCTAGCACAGATACGCAGTATTTT.

This clonotype came up a few times. The chain carries TRBV10-3 and TRBJ1-2; tentatively, D is TRBD1 (6 bases). The CDR3 is made up of 14 amino acids. The V gene's germline CDR1 is ENHRY and CDR2 SYGVKD. V was shortened by 3 bases and J by 6 bases, with 14 bases between the two germline ends. The CDR3 nucleotides read TGTGCCATCAGTGAAAGGGGGATCCCCAATGGCTACACCTTC. Its translation is CAISERGIPNGYTF.

With regard to this clonotype: Germline is not matched at one junction end, which may reflect a read error. The CDR3 protein is CASSLAGQFNQPQHF. CDR3 DNA: TGTGCCAGCAGCTTAGCGGGGCAGTTCAATCAGCCCCAGCATTTT. V and J are TRBV5-1 and TRBJ1-5; D may be TRBD1 (5 bases). The germline V gene has CDR1 SGHRS and CDR2 YFSETQ. The CDR3 length is 15 residues.

This clonotype was counted between two and nine times. This rearrangement joins TRBV20-1 to TRBJ2-5; 7 nucleotides line up with TRBD2. Germline CDR1 DFQATT, CDR2 SNEGSKA (reference sequence). The CDR3 extends over 14 amino acids. V lost 3 bases and J lost 1; bases outside the gene matches: 5. The CDR3 DNA reads TGCAGTGCTAGGGGGGGACTACCCCAAGAGACCCAGTACTTC. The encoded protein is CSARGGLPQETQYF.

In its sample, this clonotype was seen once. The CDR3 loop is CASSVLAGFSTDTQYF. CDR3 DNA sequence: TGTGCCAGCAGTGTGTTAGCGGGATTCTCCACAGATACGCAGTATTTT. The chain carries TRBV6-1 and TRBJ2-3, with 8 bases that match TRBD2. The V and J ends lost 4 bases and 2 bases, in that order; junction bases with no gene match: 8. Germline V gene data show CDR1 as MNHNS and CDR2 as SASEGT. This CDR3 spans 16 amino acids.

This sequence joins TRBV20-1 and TRBJ2-4; 12 bases fit TRBD2. The germline V gene encodes CDR1 DFQATT and CDR2 SNEGSKA (reference sequence). The junction had 15 bases not matched to a gene; V was cut back by 5 bases and J by 13 bases. The CDR3 covers 15 residues. CDR3 nucleotide sequence: TGCAGTGCTTTCACCGGGACTAGCGGGTTCTACGCGCAGTACTTC. Amino acid sequence: CSAFTGTSGFYAQYF.